This T cell receptor beta chain was captured in a study of blood T cell repertoires in COVID-19 (dated by TCRdb to the early 2020s). Study-wide context: Collaborator samples came from the United States, Italy and Spain and covered acute and convalescent phases of COVID-19. The material from the prospective study consisted of cDNA or gDNA derived from T cells, B-cell-depleted T cells, or PBMCs. The dataset comprised deeply sampled blood TCRbeta repertoires from subjects exposed to, actively infected with, or recovered from COVID-19. The repertoires were made available in a free public database intended to serve as a resource for research on the immune response to SARS-CoV-2. The samples were drawn from two sources: the first 160 participants of the ongoing ImmuneRACE study, and fewer than 1,500 subjects contributed by 6 global collaborators. A de-identified subject ID, COVID-19 status, age in years and sex were almost always included in the sample metadata. Where available, HLA class I and class II types were obtained from metadata supplied by the sample provider rather than from assay-based typing.

About this clone: Its antigen is unknown. Base qualities were left out, and no much larger clone turns up one base away.

Overall results and qualifications from the work: How much clinical and demographic metadata was included differed by source and by participant, and the metadata was provided uncurated.

One collaborating source in Seattle enrolled patients while the patients were actively infected and followed the patients over time throughout the course of disease. Whole blood was collected in K2EDTA tubes by collaborating institutions according to the institutions' own protocols. For TCRbeta analysis, collaborator samples were shipped as frozen whole blood, as isolated PBMCs, or as DNA extracted from either sample type. TCRbeta CDR3 regions were amplified from genomic DNA using the immunoSEQ Assay, a bias-controlled multiplex PCR. In the authors' own workflow: The number of nucleated cells in each sample was estimated from the amplification of reference gene primers within the assay. To quantify the absolute abundance of each unique TCRbeta CDR3 rearrangement, sequence reads were collapsed and filtered. Productive Simpson clonality was computed per sample as the square root of Simpson's diversity index over productive rearrangements. TCRdb holds this immuneACCESS table with in-frame rearrangements only. Some clones are missing; in checked studies, unresolved V genes explain under half, and the rest has no known cause. V, J and clone size are taken as reported in that table, and D and trimming were inferred from the DNA itself. The sample yields about 500,000 clones; around 90% were counted once. Jointly, the top ten make up roughly 8% of the sample.

The source material was peripheral blood. The receptor was derived from a woman aged 45-60 years with COVID-19, enrolled during active disease.

The CDR3 here reads CASSVASRQNTGELFF. The DNA sequence is TGTGCCAGCAGCGTAGCATCTAGGCAGAACACCGGGGAGCTGTTTTTT. Recombination linked TRBV9 to TRBJ2-2, with the D gene too uncertain to name. CDR1 and CDR2, per the germline V gene, are SGDLS and YYNGEE. The germline ends are 10 bases apart after V is trimmed by 0 bases and J by 1 base. Including the terminal cysteine and phenylalanine, the CDR3 comprises 16 residues. Only CDR3 DNA is held: 48 bases, read in frame from base 1.